The rows below give T cell receptor beta chains drawn from one sample of a study of preoperative IRX-2 immunotherapy in early breast cancer. Clones were sequenced by immunoSEQ multiplex PCR, and TCRdb holds only the in-frame ones, with some missing. Of 25,000 to 30,000 clones in the sample, 80% to 90% were seen once. This specimen was lymph node tissue, taken after IRX-2 immunotherapy. The origin of the receptors is a human donor with breast cancer. Each CDR3 is given with its conserved first and last residue. The D gene is left open where the match is weak. Rows may omit the clone size; those that give it use once, few, many or a size class.

D: -
size: -
J: TRBJ1-1
V: TRBV7-7
CDR3: CASREMRGLNTEAFF
DNA: TGTGCCAGCAGGGAGATGAGGGGCTTGAACACTGAAGCTTTCTTT

D: TRBD1
size: -
J: TRBJ2-5
V: TRBV23-1
CDR3: CASNTTGSQETQYF
DNA: TGCGCCAGCAATACGACAGGGTCCCAAGAGACCCAGTACTTC

D: -
size: once
J: TRBJ2-7
V: TRBV30
CDR3: CAWSVKTGWYRTYEQYF
DNA: TGTGCCTGGAGTGTAAAAACAGGGTGGTATCGAACCTACGAGCAGTACTTC

D: -
size: -
J: TRBJ1-5
V: TRBV6-8
CDR3: CATCDSQGLNQPQHF
DNA: TGTGCCACCTGCGACAGTCAGGGACTCAATCAGCCCCAGCATTTT

D: -
size: -
J: TRBJ1-1
V: TRBV5-1
CDR3: CASSPTSRNTEAFF
DNA: TGCGCCAGCAGCCCGACTAGTAGAAACACTGAAGCTTTCTTT

D: -
size: once
J: TRBJ1-2
V: TRBV19
CDR3: CASSISGSGGYTF
DNA: TGTGCCAGTAGTATATCCGGTAGCGGCGGCTACACCTTC

D: -
size: -
J: TRBJ1-2
V: TRBV16
CDR3: CASSQLQGGYTF
DNA: TGTGCCAGCAGCCAGTTGCAAGGGGGCTACACCTTC

D: -
size: -
J: TRBJ1-2
V: TRBV5-1
CDR3: CASSQGTRNYGYTF
DNA: TGCGCCAGCAGCCAGGGGACCCGTAACTATGGCTACACCTTC

D: -
size: -
J: TRBJ1-4
V: TRBV5-1
CDR3: CASSLSGRGYEKLFF
DNA: TGCGCCAGCAGCTTGAGCGGGAGGGGATACGAAAAACTGTTTTTT

D: TRBD2
size: -
J: TRBJ2-7
V: TRBV19
CDR3: CASSKSGGIYEQYF
DNA: TGTGCCAGTAGTAAAAGCGGGGGGATCTACGAGCAGTACTTC

D: -
size: -
J: TRBJ2-3
V: TRBV5-1
CDR3: CASSLDVGTDTQYF
DNA: TGCGCCAGCAGCTTGGATGTGGGGACAGATACGCAGTATTTT

D: -
size: few
J: TRBJ1-3
V: TRBV29-1
CDR3: CSVSRDTSGNTIYF
DNA: TGCAGCGTTTCCCGGGATACCTCTGGAAACACCATATATTTT

D: -
size: -
J: TRBJ1-1
V: TRBV5-1
CDR3: CASSLGPGMNTEAFF
DNA: TGCGCCAGCAGCTTGGGTCCAGGGATGAACACTGAAGCTTTCTTT

D: TRBD2
size: -
J: TRBJ2-3
V: TRBV14
CDR3: CASSQDFAGGSTDTQYF
DNA: TGTGCCAGCAGCCAAGATTTCGCGGGGGGGAGCACAGATACGCAGTATTTT

D: -
size: -
J: TRBJ1-1
V: TRBV6-8
CDR3: CASKPWVLITEAFF
DNA: TGTGCCAGTAAGCCCTGGGTCCTAATCACTGAAGCTTTCTTT

D: -
size: -
J: TRBJ1-3
V: TRBV30
CDR3: CAWSKGGASGNTIYF
DNA: TGTGCCTGGAGTAAGGGGGGCGCGTCTGGAAACACCATATATTTT

D: -
size: -
J: TRBJ2-3
V: TRBV4-1
CDR3: CASSQEGSSNIATQYF
DNA: TGCGCCAGCAGCCAAGAAGGGTCGTCGAACATTGCTACGCAGTATTTT

D: -
size: -
J: TRBJ1-6
V: TRBV7-7
CDR3: CASSLGGAPNSPLHF
DNA: TGTGCCAGCAGCTTAGGAGGGGCCCCCAATTCACCCCTCCATTTT

D: -
size: once
J: TRBJ2-5
V: TRBV15
CDR3: CATSRDQGPETQYF
DNA: TGTGCCACCAGCAGAGATCAGGGGCCGGAGACCCAGTACTTC

D: TRBD2
size: once
J: TRBJ2-3
V: TRBV6-8
CDR3: CASSYWAGGPKDTQYF
DNA: TGTGCCAGCAGTTACTGGGCGGGGGGGCCTAAAGATACGCAGTATTTT

D: -
size: -
J: TRBJ1-3
V: TRBV28
CDR3: CASSTVTAGNTIYF
DNA: TGTGCCAGCAGTACAGTGACGGCTGGAAACACCATATATTTT

D: -
size: -
J: TRBJ1-3
V: TRBV19
CDR3: CASSIQGGGNTIYF
DNA: TGTGCCAGTAGTATACAGGGAGGTGGAAACACCATATATTTT

D: TRBD1
size: -
J: TRBJ1-4
V: TRBV28
CDR3: CASSSQGPNEKLFF
DNA: TGTGCCAGCAGCTCACAGGGGCCTAATGAAAAACTGTTTTTT

D: -
size: -
J: TRBJ2-5
V: TRBV6-8
CDR3: CAISGEGGETQYF
DNA: TGTGCCATCAGTGGAGAGGGGGGCGAGACCCAGTACTTC

D: -
size: -
J: TRBJ1-5
V: TRBV19
CDR3: CASRLAGEYQPQHF
DNA: TGTGCCAGTAGGCTGGCAGGGGAATATCAGCCCCAGCATTTT

D: -
size: -
J: TRBJ1-3
V: TRBV6-8
CDR3: CASSDAPMGSGNTIYF
DNA: TGTGCCAGCAGTGACGCTCCCATGGGTTCTGGAAACACCATATATTTT

D: TRBD1
size: -
J: TRBJ2-5
V: TRBV10-3
CDR3: CAISNTGGETQYF
DNA: TGTGCCATCAGCAATACAGGGGGAGAGACCCAGTACTTC

D: -
size: -
J: TRBJ2-2
V: TRBV15
CDR3: CATSRGRGGTGELFF
DNA: TGTGCCACCAGCAGAGGCAGGGGGGGGACCGGGGAGCTGTTTTTT

D: TRBD1
size: -
J: TRBJ1-2
V: TRBV30
CDR3: CAWSRGLGNYGYTF
DNA: TGTGCCTGGAGCAGGGGGCTGGGGAACTATGGCTACACCTTC

D: TRBD1
size: -
J: TRBJ1-4
V: TRBV19
CDR3: CASRPRGLSEKLFF
DNA: TGTGCCAGTAGGCCCAGGGGGCTGAGTGAAAAACTGTTTTTT

D: -
size: -
J: TRBJ2-3
V: TRBV7-5
CDR3: CASSYGTSADTQYF
DNA: TGTGCCAGCAGCTACGGGACTAGCGCAGATACGCAGTATTTT

D: TRBD2
size: -
J: TRBJ2-5
V: TRBV18
CDR3: CASSPRGSGGARETQYF
DNA: TGTGCCAGCTCACCACGCGGTAGCGGGGGGGCCCGGGAGACCCAGTACTTC

D: -
size: -
J: TRBJ2-3
V: TRBV11-3
CDR3: CASSIPGRADTQYF
DNA: TGTGCCAGCAGCATACCGGGACGGGCAGATACGCAGTATTTT

D: TRBD2
size: -
J: TRBJ2-1
V: TRBV7-4
CDR3: CATRLAGGRSEQFF
DNA: TGTGCCACCAGACTAGCGGGGGGCCGGAGTGAGCAGTTCTTC

D: -
size: few
J: TRBJ2-1
V: TRBV29-1
CDR3: CSVEYLRTASYNEQFF
DNA: TGCAGCGTTGAATACCTAAGGACGGCCTCCTACAATGAGCAGTTCTTC

D: -
size: few
J: TRBJ2-1
V: TRBV6-8
CDR3: CASSYSRVSNYNEQFF
DNA: TGTGCCAGCAGTTACTCGCGGGTTTCAAACTACAATGAGCAGTTCTTC

D: -
size: -
J: TRBJ2-3
V: TRBV10-2
CDR3: CASSEVRQDGGTQYF
DNA: TGCGCCAGCAGTGAGGTGAGACAGGACGGGGGTACGCAGTATTTT

D: -
size: -
J: TRBJ1-5
V: TRBV19
CDR3: CASSIFIGGYQPQHF
DNA: TGTGCCAGTAGTATCTTTATTGGGGGATACCAGCCCCAGCATTTT

D: -
size: -
J: TRBJ2-3
V: TRBV10-1
CDR3: CASSVGGAGTDTQYF
DNA: TGCGCCAGCAGTGTTGGGGGCGCCGGAACAGATACGCAGTATTTT

D: -
size: -
J: TRBJ1-2
V: TRBV10-3
CDR3: CAISEGQGTGYTF
DNA: TGTGCCATCAGTGAGGGGCAGGGGACGGGCTACACCTTC

D: -
size: -
J: TRBJ2-3
V: TRBV6-8
CDR3: CASTLGQGWADTQYF
DNA: TGTGCCAGCACCCTGGGGCAGGGTTGGGCAGATACGCAGTATTTT

D: TRBD1
size: few
J: TRBJ2-7
V: TRBV30
CDR3: CAWSYRTGPGEQYF
DNA: TGTGCCTGGAGTTATCGGACAGGGCCAGGGGAGCAGTACTTC

D: -
size: -
J: TRBJ2-6
V: TRBV6-8
CDR3: CASKASGANVLTF
DNA: TGTGCCAGCAAAGCCTCTGGGGCCAACGTCCTGACTTTC

D: -
size: -
J: TRBJ1-1
V: TRBV11-3
CDR3: CASSRGGQHNTEAFF
DNA: TGTGCCAGCAGCCGCGGCGGGCAGCATAACACTGAAGCTTTCTTT

D: -
size: -
J: TRBJ1-1
V: TRBV5-1
CDR3: CASSLRQSNTEAFF
DNA: TGCGCCAGCAGCTTGCGACAGAGTAACACTGAAGCTTTCTTT

D: TRBD1
size: few
J: TRBJ1-1
V: TRBV6-8
CDR3: CASSDTGVGNTEAFF
DNA: TGTGCCAGCAGTGATACAGGGGTGGGGAACACTGAAGCTTTCTTT

D: -
size: -
J: TRBJ1-5
V: TRBV28
CDR3: CASSLVGGGSNQPQHF
DNA: TGTGCCAGCAGTTTAGTTGGCGGCGGTAGCAATCAGCCCCAGCATTTT

D: -
size: -
J: TRBJ2-1
V: TRBV5-1
CDR3: CASSLAVGRGNEQFF
DNA: TGCGCCAGCAGCTTGGCCGTCGGACGCGGCAATGAGCAGTTCTTC

D: -
size: once
J: TRBJ1-5
V: TRBV12-5
CDR3: CASGPYNQGVGNQPQHF
DNA: TGTGCTAGTGGTCCCTATAACCAGGGTGTTGGCAATCAGCCCCAGCATTTT

D: -
size: -
J: TRBJ2-2
V: TRBV12-2
CDR3: CASRRTANTGELFF
DNA: TGTGCCAGTAGACGGACAGCGAACACCGGGGAGCTGTTTTTT

D: -
size: -
J: TRBJ1-6
V: TRBV19
CDR3: CASSTPGSRLNSPLHF
DNA: TGTGCCAGTAGTACCCCCGGGTCCCGACTTAATTCACCCCTCCACTTT

D: -
size: -
J: TRBJ1-1
V: TRBV6-8
CDR3: CASSLTGNTEAFF
DNA: TGTGCCAGCAGTCTTACTGGGAACACTGAAGCTTTCTTT

D: -
size: -
J: TRBJ1-3
V: TRBV7-5
CDR3: CASSLTGSGGNTIYF
DNA: TGTGCCAGCAGCTTGACAGGGTCGGGTGGAAACACCATATATTTT

D: -
size: -
J: TRBJ2-1
V: TRBV10-3
CDR3: CAISEPAGNEQFF
DNA: TGTGCCATCAGTGAGCCTGCCGGGAATGAGCAGTTCTTC

D: -
size: few
J: TRBJ1-1
V: TRBV18
CDR3: CASSPGRAEAFF
DNA: TGTGCCAGCTCACCCGGGAGGGCTGAAGCTTTCTTT

D: -
size: -
J: TRBJ1-2
V: TRBV18
CDR3: CASSPLEGEGDGYTF
DNA: TGTGCCAGCTCACCCCTCGAGGGTGAAGGGGATGGCTACACCTTC